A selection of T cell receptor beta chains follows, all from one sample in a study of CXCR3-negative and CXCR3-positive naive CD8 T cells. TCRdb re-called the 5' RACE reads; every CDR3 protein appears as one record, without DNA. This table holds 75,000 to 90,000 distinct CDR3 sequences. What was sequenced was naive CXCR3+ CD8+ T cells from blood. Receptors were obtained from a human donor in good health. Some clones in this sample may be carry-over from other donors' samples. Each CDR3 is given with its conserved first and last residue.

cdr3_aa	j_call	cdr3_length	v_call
CASSPPSGGTGELFF	TRBJ2-2	15	TRBV12-3/TRBV12-4
CASSQIRGGYGEQFF	TRBJ2-1	15	TRBV4-3
CASSLSNEKLFF	TRBJ1-4	12	TRBV28
CASSLNRQGRTEAFF	TRBJ1-1	15	TRBV2
CSVAGQADFYGYTF	TRBJ1-2	14	TRBV29-1
CASSLDGDSFGYQPQHF	TRBJ1-5	17	TRBV5-1
CSVETDSAYNEQFF	TRBJ2-1	14	TRBV29-1
CASSSRDSNSPLHF	TRBJ1-6	14	TRBV12-3/TRBV12-4
CSVEDPAGDYGYTF	TRBJ1-2	14	TRBV29-1
CASRNRGSSYNSPLHF	TRBJ1-6	16	TRBV28
CSVSGTEVYEQYF	TRBJ2-7	13	TRBV29-1
CATRTGNHEQFF	TRBJ2-1	12	TRBV12-3/TRBV12-4
CASSLMGAEETQYF	TRBJ2-5	14	TRBV7-9
CSPLDAVRSYNEQFF	TRBJ2-1	15	TRBV20-1
CTSIEDTLYTEAFF	TRBJ1-1	14	TRBV6-2/TRBV6-3
CSVDSGGYGYTF	TRBJ1-2	12	TRBV29-1
CASSSLGLASSHEQYF	TRBJ2-7	16	TRBV6-2/TRBV6-3
CASSLNGELFF	TRBJ2-2	11	TRBV28
CGSSLIGTGNTGELFF	TRBJ2-2	16	TRBV7-9
CASSSTANSYNEQFF	TRBJ2-1	15	TRBV27
CSVPTLLAGFADTQYF	TRBJ2-3	16	TRBV29-1
CASSFSLRGNGYTF	TRBJ1-2	14	TRBV27
CASSFTPAIQETQYF	TRBJ2-5	15	TRBV28
CSAGLDSPYEQYF	TRBJ2-7	13	TRBV20-1
CASTGAGQTYEQYF	TRBJ2-7	14	TRBV10-2
CASTFKGQLFRSGANVLTF	TRBJ2-6	19	TRBV12-1
CASSQQGAQKTQYF	TRBJ2-5	14	TRBV5-6
CSVEDSLGAADTQYF	TRBJ2-3	15	TRBV29-1
CASSFKAGVTLSYEQYF	TRBJ2-7	17	TRBV28
CASSGGENTEAFF	TRBJ1-1	13	TRBV6-4
CASSKGQGAYEQYF	TRBJ2-7	14	TRBV5-1
CAITLEGITYEQYF	TRBJ2-7	14	TRBV6-1
CASSPLGPIRETQYF	TRBJ2-5	15	TRBV27
CASSSITGDNEQFF	TRBJ2-1	14	TRBV5-1
CASSLANSYEQYF	TRBJ2-7	13	TRBV7-9
CASSQEPGVYEQYF	TRBJ2-7	14	TRBV4-1
CASSFQGAAYNEQFF	TRBJ2-1	15	TRBV28
CASSPPGEHPPLF	TRBJ1-1	13	TRBV7-9
CASSFGTGNQETQYF	TRBJ2-5	15	TRBV7-9
CASSQENWGSYEQYF	TRBJ2-7	15	TRBV4-1
CASSLRDRSYEQYF	TRBJ2-7	14	TRBV5-1
CASSLAHSNEQFF	TRBJ2-1	13	TRBV27
CAWSVTQGRDEQFF	TRBJ2-1	14	TRBV30
CASSSFRHSSTNEQFF	TRBJ2-1	16	TRBV28
CASSPGENEQFF	TRBJ2-1	12	TRBV7-9
CASSFRQTFEETQYF	TRBJ2-5	15	TRBV28
CASSTTEKINTEAFF	TRBJ1-1	15	TRBV7-9
CASSVVAAMGNEQFF	TRBJ2-1	15	TRBV9
CATSIDPPTERPSGGPWIDTQYF	TRBJ2-3	23	TRBV15
CSAAPREGSGAYQETQYF	TRBJ2-5	18	TRBV20-1
CASSFNLAGANEQFF	TRBJ2-1	15	TRBV5-1